This TCR beta chain was observed in a study of T cells expressing NK-cell markers. Study-level information: Eight donors were sequenced, seven testing HCMV-seropositive and one testing seronegative.

From germline, CDR1 is SGHTA and CDR2 FQGNSA. The CDR3 has 14 amino acids. TCRdb re-called the 5' RACE reads and shows each CDR3 protein once, DNA omitted. The table counts about 260,000 distinct CDR3 sequences; roughly 4.2% lies in the top ten. This TCR was recovered from a woman aged 18 to 69 in good health. V usage is TRBV7-2 and J usage is TRBJ2-5. The sequencing sample was made of blood T cells: a sorted CD56 or NKG2C T cell subset, CD4+ or CD8+ T cells, or bulk PBMC T cells (not recorded which). This CDR3 is CASSLAGIQETQYF.